This TCR beta chain was documented in a study of T cell clusters in autoimmune cytopenias. At the level of the study: TRB sequencing had a median around 52,000 reads and about 2,500 distinct clonotypes per sample.

TRB rearrangements were amplified by touch-down multiplex PCR with mixed TRB-A/B primers. One entry per CDR3 protein, without DNA, is what TCRdb gives after re-calling the multiplex PCR reads. The table lists 11,000 or so distinct CDR3 sequences. TRB was amplified from 250 ng of peripheral blood genomic DNA per sample. This same sample was also taken into another study, of T cell repertoires in aging, cancer and after chemotherapy. Turning to that study: In cancer patients, declining TCR diversity with age involved lost richness and lost evenness.

The source material was peripheral blood. The source of this sequence is a human donor in good health.

CDR3: CAGMGTDTQYF. The chain recombines TRBV6-5 with TRBJ2-3. This CDR3 region has 11 residues. Germline CDR1 and CDR2: MNHEY and SVGAGI.